This T cell receptor (beta chain) was obtained from a study of Ad26.COV2.S vaccination and SARS-CoV-2 variants. Turning to the study itself: A COV1001 Ad26.COV2.S trial-arm participant provided the sample. Points from the study as a whole: Breadth, reportedly substantial, characterized the spike-specific CD8+ and CD4+ T cell responses after vaccination.

This clone came up a few times. Its antigen is currently unknown. Treatment specified: approximately 18 received Ad26.COV2.S at low or high dose, single or two shots; about 5 received placebo; per-sample allocation not given. Samples analyzed were those drawn on day 63 after the first vaccine or placebo injection. Donation came from an adult in Boston who was aged 18-55 years. Between the trimmed V and J ends, which lost 2 bases and 9 bases, there was a span of 14 bases. The germline CDR1 and CDR2 sequences are MGHRA and YSYEKL. This CDR3 has 15 residues. Profiled with immunoSEQ multiplex PCR; TCRdb holds only in-frame clones, not every one. The sample has some 330,000 clones, roughly 90% seen once.

This sequence was found in a person aged 18-60 years who received the Ad26.COV2.S COVID-19 vaccine or a placebo. The specimen comprised peripheral blood, sampled in a trial of Ad26.COV2.S vaccine versus placebo. This chain joins TRBV4-1 and TRBJ1-6; D is unclear. CDR3 region: CASSQTLGAGSPLHF. CDR3 in DNA: TGCGCCAGCAGCCAAACCCTGGGCGCGGGTTCACCCCTCCACTTT.